This is a list of T cell receptor beta chains from one sample in a study of blood T cells in healthy people across ages. TCRdb recomputed calls from the 5' RACE reads with MiXCR, one row per CDR3 protein. The sample has hundreds of thousands of distinct CDR3 sequences; 45% to 70% are singletons. The sample comprised blood. These receptors were taken from a man aged 35-49 years in good health. CDR3s include the opening cysteine and the closing phenylalanine or tryptophan. The D gene is left open where the match is weak. Expanded clones get a size class; other rows say once, few or many, or leave the size out.

clone size	V gene	J gene	D gene	CDR3 protein	CDR3 DNA
.	TRBV7-2	TRBJ2-5	.	CASSPPPRETQYF	TGTGCCAGCAGCCCGCCCCCAAGGGAGACCCAGTACTTC
few	TRBV20-1	TRBJ2-5	.	CSARDLPSWETQYF	TGCAGTGCTAGAGATTTGCCCTCCTGGGAGACCCAGTACTTC
few	TRBV9	TRBJ2-7	TRBD2	CASSVEVTSGSYEQYF	TGTGCCAGCAGCGTAGAGGTGACTAGCGGCTCCTACGAGCAGTACTTC
.	TRBV27	TRBJ1-5	TRBD1	CASSRDRGRGNQPQHF	TGTGCCAGCAGCCGGGACAGGGGTAGGGGCAATCAGCCCCAGCATTTT
.	TRBV5-1	TRBJ2-7	TRBD2	CASSMETSGSYEQYF	TGCGCCAGCAGCATGGAGACTAGCGGCTCCTACGAGCAGTACTTC
.	TRBV4-2	TRBJ2-1	TRBD1	CASSQRDRAYEQFF	TGTGCCAGCAGCCAACGGGACAGGGCCTATGAGCAGTTCTTC
few	TRBV6-6	TRBJ2-7	.	CASKLGDHYEQYF	TGTGCCAGCAAGCTGGGGGATCACTACGAGCAGTACTTC
.	TRBV6-2/TRBV6-3	TRBJ2-2	.	CASSSFRGGELFF	TGTGCCAGCAGTTCTTTCCGGGGCGGGGAGCTGTTTTTT
.	TRBV7-2	TRBJ1-2	TRBD1	CASSSLLGTGFHYGYTF	TGTGCCAGCAGCTCCCTTTTGGGGACAGGGTTTCACTATGGCTACACCTTC
few	TRBV27	TRBJ2-1	TRBD2	CASRPTSGLHNEQFF	TGTGCCAGCAGGCCGACTAGCGGGCTGCACAATGAGCAGTTCTTC
.	TRBV27	TRBJ2-5	.	CASSVVGVGETQYF	TGTGCCAGCAGTGTGGTGGGTGTAGGAGAGACCCAGTACTTC
.	TRBV28	TRBJ2-5	.	CASSLGDTPRETQYF	TGTGCCAGCAGTTTAGGGGACACACCTAGAGAGACCCAGTACTTC
.	TRBV3-1	TRBJ2-4	.	CASSRREGHKNIQYF	TGTGCCAGCAGCAGGAGGGAAGGGCACAAAAACATTCAGTACTTC
.	TRBV27	TRBJ2-5	.	CASSRPGVNVETQYF	TGTGCCAGCAGCCGGCCGGGAGTGAACGTGGAGACCCAGTACTTC
.	TRBV12-3/TRBV12-4	TRBJ2-1	.	CASSTILGAEQFF	TGTGCCAGCAGCACTATCCTTGGGGCTGAGCAGTTCTTC
few	TRBV7-2	TRBJ2-7	.	CASSLDPQTYEQYF	TGTGCCAGCAGCTTGGACCCCCAGACCTACGAGCAGTACTTC
.	TRBV4-3	TRBJ2-7	TRBD2	CASSHRGLAGYYEQYF	TGCGCCAGCAGCCACAGGGGACTAGCGGGGTACTACGAGCAGTACTTC
few	TRBV4-2	TRBJ1-1	TRBD1	CASSQGGTAQRKAFF	TGTGCCAGCAGCCAAGGGGGGACAGCCCAGAGGAAGGCTTTCTTT
.	TRBV5-1	TRBJ2-1	TRBD2	CASSHSGGFNNEQFF	TGCGCCAGCAGTCATAGCGGGGGGTTCAACAATGAGCAGTTCTTC
.	TRBV4-2	TRBJ2-5	.	CASSQWGTQYF	TGTGCCAGCAGCCAATGGGGGACCCAGTACTTC